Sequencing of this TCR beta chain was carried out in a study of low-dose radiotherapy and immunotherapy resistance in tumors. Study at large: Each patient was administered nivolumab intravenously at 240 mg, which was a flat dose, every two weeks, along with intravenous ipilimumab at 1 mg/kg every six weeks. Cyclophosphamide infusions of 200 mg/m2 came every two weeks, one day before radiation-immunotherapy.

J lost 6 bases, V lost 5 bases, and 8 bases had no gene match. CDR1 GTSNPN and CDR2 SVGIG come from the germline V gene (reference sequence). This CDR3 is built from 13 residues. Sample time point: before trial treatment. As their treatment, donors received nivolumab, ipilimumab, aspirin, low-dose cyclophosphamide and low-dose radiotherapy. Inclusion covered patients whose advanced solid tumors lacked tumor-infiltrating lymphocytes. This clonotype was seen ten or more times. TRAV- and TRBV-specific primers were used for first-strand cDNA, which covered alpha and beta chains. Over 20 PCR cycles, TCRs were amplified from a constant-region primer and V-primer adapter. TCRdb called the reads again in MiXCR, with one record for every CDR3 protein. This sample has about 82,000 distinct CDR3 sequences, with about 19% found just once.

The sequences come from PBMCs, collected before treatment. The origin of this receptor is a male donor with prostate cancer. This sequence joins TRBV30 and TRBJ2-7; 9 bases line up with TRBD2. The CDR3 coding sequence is TGTGCCTGGTGGGCTAGCGGGATAGTCGAGCAGTACTTC. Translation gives CAWWASGIVEQYF. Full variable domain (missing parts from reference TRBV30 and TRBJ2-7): SQTIHQWPATLVQPVGSPLSLECTVEGTSNPNLYWYRQAAGRGLQLLFYSVGIGQISSEVPQNLSASRPQDRQFILSSKKLLLSDSGFYLCAWWASGIVEQYFGPGTRLTVT.